In its sample, the clone carrying this T cell receptor beta chain was seen a few times. This entry comes from a study of neoadjuvant anti-PD-1 for oral cavity cancer. Time point defined: after neoadjuvant nivolumab, at surgical resection. V shed 4 bases and J shed 1 base, with 9 bases lying between them. The CDR3 is 14 residues long. From germline, CDR1 is SGHNT and CDR2 YENEEA. Generated by immunoSEQ multiplex PCR, the TCRdb table keeps only in-frame clones and is missing some. Here the sample spans under 25,000 clones, 25% to 35% being singletons. The TCR comes from a person aged 40 to 85 with oral cavity squamous cell carcinoma. The rearrangement uses TRBV11-3 and TRBJ2-3; possible D gene TRBD2, 5 bases. This specimen consisted of tumor tissue, obtained after nivolumab (anti-PD-1) treatment. CDR3 protein: CASSSSYRTDTQYF. In DNA form, the CDR3 reads TGTGCCAGCAGCTCTAGCTATCGCACAGATACGCAGTATTTT. The full variable domain, with the rest looked up from reference TRBV11-3 and TRBJ2-3, is EAGVVQSPRYKIIEKKQPVAFWCNPISGHNTLYWYLQNLGQGPELLIRYENEEAVDDSQLPKDRFSAERLKGVDSTLKIQPAELGDSAVYLCASSSSYRTDTQYFGPGTRLTVL.